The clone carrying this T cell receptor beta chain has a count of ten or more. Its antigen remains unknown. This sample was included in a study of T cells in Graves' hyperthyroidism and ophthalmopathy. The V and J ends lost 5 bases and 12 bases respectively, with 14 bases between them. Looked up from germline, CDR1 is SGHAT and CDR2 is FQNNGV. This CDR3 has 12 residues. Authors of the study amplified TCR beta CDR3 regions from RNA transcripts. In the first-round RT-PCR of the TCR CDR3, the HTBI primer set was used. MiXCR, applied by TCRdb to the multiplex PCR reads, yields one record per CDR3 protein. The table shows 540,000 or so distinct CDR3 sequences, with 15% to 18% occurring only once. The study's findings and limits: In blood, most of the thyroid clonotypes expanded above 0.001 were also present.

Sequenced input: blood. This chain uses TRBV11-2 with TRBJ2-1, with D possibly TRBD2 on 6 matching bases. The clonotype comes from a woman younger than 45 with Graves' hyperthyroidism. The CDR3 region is CASSTNQRVQFF. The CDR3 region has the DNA TGTGCCAGCAGCACCAATCAGCGGGTGCAGTTCTTC.